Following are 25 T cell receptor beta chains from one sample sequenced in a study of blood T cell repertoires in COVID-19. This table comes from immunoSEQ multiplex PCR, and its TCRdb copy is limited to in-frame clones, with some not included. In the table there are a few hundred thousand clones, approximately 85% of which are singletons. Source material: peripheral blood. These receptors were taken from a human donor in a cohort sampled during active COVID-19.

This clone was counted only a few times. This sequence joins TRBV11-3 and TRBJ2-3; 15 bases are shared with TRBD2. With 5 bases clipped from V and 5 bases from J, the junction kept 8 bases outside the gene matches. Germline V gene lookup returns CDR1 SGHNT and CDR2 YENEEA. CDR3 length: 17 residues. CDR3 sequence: CASSPGLAGGPRDTQYF. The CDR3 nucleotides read TGTGCCAGCAGCCCTGGACTAGCGGGGGGGCCTCGAGATACGCAGTATTTT.

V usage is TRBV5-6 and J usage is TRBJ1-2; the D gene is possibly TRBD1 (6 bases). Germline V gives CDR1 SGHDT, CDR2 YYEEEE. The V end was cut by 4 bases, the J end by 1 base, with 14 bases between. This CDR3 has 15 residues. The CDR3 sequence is CASSGAGGLNYGYTF. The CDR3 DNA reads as TGTGCCAGCAGCGGTGCCGGGGGGCTTAACTATGGCTACACCTTC.

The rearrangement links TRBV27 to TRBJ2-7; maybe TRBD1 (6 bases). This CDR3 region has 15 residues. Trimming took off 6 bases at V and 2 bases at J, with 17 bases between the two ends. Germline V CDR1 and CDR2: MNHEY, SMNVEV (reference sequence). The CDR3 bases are TGTGCCAGCAGAAGGAGTGGGGGCCACCCCTACGAGCAGTACTTC. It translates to CASRRSGGHPYEQYF.

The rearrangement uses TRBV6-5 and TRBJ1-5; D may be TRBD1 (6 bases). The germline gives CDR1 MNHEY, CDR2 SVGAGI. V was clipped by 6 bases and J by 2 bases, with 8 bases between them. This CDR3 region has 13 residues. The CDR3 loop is CASRGGGNQPQHF. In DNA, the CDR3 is TGTGCCAGCAGAGGGGGAGGCAATCAGCCCCAGCATTTT.

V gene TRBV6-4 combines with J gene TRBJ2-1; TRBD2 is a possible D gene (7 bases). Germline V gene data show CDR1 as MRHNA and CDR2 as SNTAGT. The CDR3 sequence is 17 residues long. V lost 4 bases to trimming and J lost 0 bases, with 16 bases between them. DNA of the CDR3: TGTGCCAGCAGTGCCTCATCCGGGGGGCCCTCCTACAATGAGCAGTTCTTC. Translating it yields CASSASSGGPSYNEQFF.

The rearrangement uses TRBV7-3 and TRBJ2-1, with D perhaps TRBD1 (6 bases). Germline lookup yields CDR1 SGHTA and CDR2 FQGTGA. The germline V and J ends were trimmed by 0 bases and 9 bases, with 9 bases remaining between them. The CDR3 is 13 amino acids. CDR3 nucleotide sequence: TGTGCCAGCAGCTTAACACAGGGCAGTGAGCAGTTCTTC. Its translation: CASSLTQGSEQFF.

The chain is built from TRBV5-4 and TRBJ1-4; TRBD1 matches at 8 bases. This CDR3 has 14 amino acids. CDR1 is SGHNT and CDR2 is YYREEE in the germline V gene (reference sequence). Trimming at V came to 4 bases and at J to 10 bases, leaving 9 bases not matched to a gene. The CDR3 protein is CASSPGQDDGKLFF. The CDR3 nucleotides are TGTGCCAGCAGCCCGGGACAGGATGATGGAAAACTGTTTTTT.

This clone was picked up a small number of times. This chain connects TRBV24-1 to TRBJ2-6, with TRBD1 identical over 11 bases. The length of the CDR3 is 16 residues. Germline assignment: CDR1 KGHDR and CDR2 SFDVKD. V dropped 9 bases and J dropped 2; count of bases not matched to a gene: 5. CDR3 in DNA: TGTGCCACCGCCGGACAGGGGGCAACTGGGGCCAACGTCCTGACTTTC. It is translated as CATAGQGATGANVLTF.

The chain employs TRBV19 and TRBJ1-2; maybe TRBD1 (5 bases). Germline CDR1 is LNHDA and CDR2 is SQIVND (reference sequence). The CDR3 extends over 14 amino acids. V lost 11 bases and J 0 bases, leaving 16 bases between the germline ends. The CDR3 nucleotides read TGTGCCTCAACCAGGACACAGTCTAACTATGGCTACACCTTC. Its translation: CASTRTQSNYGYTF.

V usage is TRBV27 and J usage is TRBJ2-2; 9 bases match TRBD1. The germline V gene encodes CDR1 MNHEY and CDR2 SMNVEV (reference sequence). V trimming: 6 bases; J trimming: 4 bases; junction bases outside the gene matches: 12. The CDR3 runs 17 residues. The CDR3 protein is CASRTLGTGISTGELFF. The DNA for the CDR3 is TGTGCCAGCAGGACCCTCGGGACAGGGATTAGCACCGGGGAGCTGTTTTTT.

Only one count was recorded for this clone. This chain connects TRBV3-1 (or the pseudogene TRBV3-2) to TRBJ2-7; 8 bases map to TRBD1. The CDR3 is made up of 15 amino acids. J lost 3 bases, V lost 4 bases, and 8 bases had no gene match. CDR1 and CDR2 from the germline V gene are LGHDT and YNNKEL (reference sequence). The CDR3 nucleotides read TGTGCCAGCAGCCTCCAGGGGACAGGCGTCTACGAGCAGTACTTC. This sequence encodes CASSLQGTGVYEQYF.

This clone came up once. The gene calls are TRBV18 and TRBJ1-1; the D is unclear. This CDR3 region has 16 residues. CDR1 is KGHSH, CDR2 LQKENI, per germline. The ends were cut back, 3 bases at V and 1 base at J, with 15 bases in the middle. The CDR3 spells CASSPARGISNTEAFF. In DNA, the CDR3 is TGTGCCAGCTCACCTGCACGAGGGATTTCGAACACTGAAGCTTTCTTT.

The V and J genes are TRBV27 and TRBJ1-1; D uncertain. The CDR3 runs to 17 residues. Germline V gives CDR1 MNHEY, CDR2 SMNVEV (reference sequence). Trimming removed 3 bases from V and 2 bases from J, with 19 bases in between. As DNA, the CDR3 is TGTGCCAGCAGTTTTCTGCGGGGTCAATATGATAACACTGAAGCTTTCTTT. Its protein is CASSFLRGQYDNTEAFF.

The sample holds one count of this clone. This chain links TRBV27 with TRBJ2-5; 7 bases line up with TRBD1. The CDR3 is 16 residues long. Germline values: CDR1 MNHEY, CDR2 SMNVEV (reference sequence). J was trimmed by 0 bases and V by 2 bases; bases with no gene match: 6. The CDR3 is CASSLQGQTYQETQYF. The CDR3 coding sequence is TGTGCCAGCAGTTTACAGGGACAGACGTACCAAGAGACCCAGTACTTC.

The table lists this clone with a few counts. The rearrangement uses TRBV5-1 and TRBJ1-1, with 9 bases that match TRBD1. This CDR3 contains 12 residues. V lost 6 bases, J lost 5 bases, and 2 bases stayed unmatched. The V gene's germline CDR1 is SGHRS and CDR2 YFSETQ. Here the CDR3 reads CASMTGGTEAFF. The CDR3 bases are TGCGCCAGCATGACAGGGGGGACTGAAGCTTTCTTT.

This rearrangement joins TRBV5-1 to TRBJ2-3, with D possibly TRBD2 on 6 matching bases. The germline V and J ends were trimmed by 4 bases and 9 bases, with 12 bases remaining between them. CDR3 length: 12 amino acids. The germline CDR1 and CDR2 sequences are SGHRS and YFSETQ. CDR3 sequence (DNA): TGCGCCAGCAGCGGGTCCCGGGAGACGCAGTATTTT. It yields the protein CASSGSRETQYF.

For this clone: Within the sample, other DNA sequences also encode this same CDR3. In DNA form, the CDR3 reads TGTGCCAGCAGCGCTAACAATGAGCAGTTCTTC. This sequence encodes CASSANNEQFF. V is TRBV9 and J is TRBJ2-1; D unclear. Germline CDR1 SGDLS, CDR2 YYNGEE. CDR3 length: 11 amino acids. The germline V and J ends were trimmed by 3 bases and 5 bases, with 3 bases remaining between them.

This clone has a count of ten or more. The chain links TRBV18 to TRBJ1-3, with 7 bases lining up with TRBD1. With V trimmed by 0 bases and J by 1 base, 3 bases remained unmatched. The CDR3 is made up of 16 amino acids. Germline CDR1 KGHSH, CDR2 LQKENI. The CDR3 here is CASSPPDRVSGNTIYF. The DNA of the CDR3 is TGTGCCAGCTCACCACCTGACAGGGTTTCTGGAAACACCATATATTTT.

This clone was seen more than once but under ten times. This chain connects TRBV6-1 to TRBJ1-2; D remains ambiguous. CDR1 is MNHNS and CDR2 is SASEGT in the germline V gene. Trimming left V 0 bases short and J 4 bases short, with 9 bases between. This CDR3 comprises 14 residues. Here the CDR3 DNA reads TGTGCCAGCAGTGAAGCGGCCCGTGGCTATGGCTACACCTTC. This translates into CASSEAARGYGYTF.

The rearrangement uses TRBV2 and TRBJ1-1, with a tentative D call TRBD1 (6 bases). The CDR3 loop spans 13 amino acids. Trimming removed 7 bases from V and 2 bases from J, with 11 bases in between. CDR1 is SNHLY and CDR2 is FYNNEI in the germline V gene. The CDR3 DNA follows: TGTGCCAGCATTACACAGGGCAACACTGAAGCTTTCTTT. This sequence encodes CASITQGNTEAFF.

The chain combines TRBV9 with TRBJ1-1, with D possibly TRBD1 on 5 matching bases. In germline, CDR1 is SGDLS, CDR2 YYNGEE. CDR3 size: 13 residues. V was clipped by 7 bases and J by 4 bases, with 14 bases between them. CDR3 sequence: CASRPPGGTEAFF. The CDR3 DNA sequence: TGTGCCAGCCGACCCCCCGGGGGCACTGAAGCTTTCTTT.

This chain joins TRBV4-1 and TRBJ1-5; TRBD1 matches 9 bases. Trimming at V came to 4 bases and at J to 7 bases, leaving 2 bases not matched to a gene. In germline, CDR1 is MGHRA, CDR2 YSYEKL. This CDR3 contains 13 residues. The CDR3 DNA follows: TGCGCCAGCAGCCGTACAGGGGGCCAGCCCCAGCATTTT. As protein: CASSRTGGQPQHF.

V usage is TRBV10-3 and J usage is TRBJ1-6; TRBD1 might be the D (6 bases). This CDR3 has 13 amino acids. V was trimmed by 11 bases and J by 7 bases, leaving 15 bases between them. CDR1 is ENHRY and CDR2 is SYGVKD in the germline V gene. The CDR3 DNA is TGTGCCCACCGCGGACAGCCGAATTCACCCCTCCACTTT. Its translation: CAHRGQPNSPLHF.

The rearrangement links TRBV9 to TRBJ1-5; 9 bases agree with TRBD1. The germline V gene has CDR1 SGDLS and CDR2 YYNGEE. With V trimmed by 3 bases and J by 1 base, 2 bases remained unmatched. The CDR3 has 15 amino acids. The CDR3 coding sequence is TGTGCCAGCAGCGCTACAGGGGGCAGCAATCAGCCCCAGCATTTT. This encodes CASSATGGSNQPQHF.

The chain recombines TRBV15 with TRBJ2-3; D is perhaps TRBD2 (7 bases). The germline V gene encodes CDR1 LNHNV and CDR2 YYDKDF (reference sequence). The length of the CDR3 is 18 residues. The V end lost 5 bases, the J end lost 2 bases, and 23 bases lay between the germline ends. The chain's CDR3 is CATSGGAGVRVFTDTQYF. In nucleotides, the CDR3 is TGTGCCACCAGCGGGGGGGCAGGTGTGCGCGTGTTCACAGATACGCAGTATTTT.